Included here is one T cell receptor (beta chain) sequence, with context. Antigen specificity is unknown. The data were taken from a study of cytomegalovirus exposure and HLA in healthy donors. Across the study: Earlier findings included about 120 million unique TCR beta sequences obtained from about 179 million T cells.

The CDR3 covers 16 residues. With V trimmed by 4 bases and J by 4 bases, 9 bases remained unmatched. The germline V gene has CDR1 MNHNY and CDR2 SVGAGI (reference sequence). Unrecorded immune exposures were likely, despite nominal health at sampling. Study-level findings and limits: A link between a missense DCLRE1C variant and TCR beta V- and J-gene trimming emerged from a later analysis. CMV serostatus was the sole immune exposure data available.

60 Vbeta and 13 Jbeta primers were used in PCR. Sequenced by immunoSEQ multiplex PCR; TCRdb stores in-frame clones only, minus some. Of 100,000 to 150,000 clones listed, 83% are singletons. The chain carries TRBV6-6 and TRBJ1-2; 10 bases fit TRBD1. Sequencing was done on a sample of PBMCs. This receptor was obtained from a woman in her thirties or forties in good health and CMV-seropositive. For the CDR3, the DNA is TGTGCCAGCAGTTTTTTCCCGGGACAGGGGACCTATGGCTACACCTTC. Protein: CASSFFPGQGTYGYTF.